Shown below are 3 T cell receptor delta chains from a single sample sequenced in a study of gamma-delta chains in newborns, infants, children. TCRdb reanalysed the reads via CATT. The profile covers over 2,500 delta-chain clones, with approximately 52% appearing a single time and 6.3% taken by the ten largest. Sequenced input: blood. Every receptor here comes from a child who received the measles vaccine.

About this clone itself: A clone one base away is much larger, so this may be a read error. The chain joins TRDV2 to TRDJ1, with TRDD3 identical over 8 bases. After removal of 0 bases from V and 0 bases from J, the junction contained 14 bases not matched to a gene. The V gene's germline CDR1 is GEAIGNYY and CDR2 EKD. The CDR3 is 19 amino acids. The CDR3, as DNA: TGTGCCTGTGACACCGTGCAACCGGCTGGGGGACCGTACACCGATAAACTCATCTTT. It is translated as CACDTVQPAGGPYTDKLIF.

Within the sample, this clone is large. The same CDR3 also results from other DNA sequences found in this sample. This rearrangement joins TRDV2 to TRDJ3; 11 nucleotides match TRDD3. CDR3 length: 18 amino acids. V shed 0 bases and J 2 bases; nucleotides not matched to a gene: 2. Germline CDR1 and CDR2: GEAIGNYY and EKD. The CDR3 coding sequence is TGTGCCTGTGACACCGTACTGGGGGATACCTGGGACACCCGACAGATGTTTTTC. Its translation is CACDTVLGDTWDTRQMFF.

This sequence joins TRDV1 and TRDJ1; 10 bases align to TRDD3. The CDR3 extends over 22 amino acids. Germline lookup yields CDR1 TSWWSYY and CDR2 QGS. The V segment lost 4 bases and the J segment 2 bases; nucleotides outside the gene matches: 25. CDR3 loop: CALGVSTSTLGWGIWGTDKLIF. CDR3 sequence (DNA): TGTGCTCTTGGGGTATCTACTTCTACCCTGGGCTGGGGGATATGGGGAACCGATAAACTCATCTTT.